This is a list of T cell receptor beta chains from one sample in a study of cytomegalovirus exposure and HLA in healthy donors. Libraries were prepared by immunoSEQ multiplex PCR; TCRdb keeps only in-frame clonotypes and omits some of them. Seen here are about 160,000 clones, 80% to 90% observed once, and the top ten hold around 2%. Sequenced sample: PBMCs. These receptors came from a woman under 30 in good health and CMV-seronegative. CDR3s include the opening cysteine and the closing phenylalanine or tryptophan. D genes are given only for firm matches. Only some rows state a clone size, as once, few, many or a class for expanded clones.

v_call: TRBV5-1
d_call: TRBD1
clone_size: few
j_call: TRBJ2-7
cdr3_aa: CASSSSYRVAGGYEQYF
cdr3_nt: TGCGCCAGCAGCTCAAGCTACAGGGTGGCAGGGGGCTACGAGCAGTACTTC

v_call: TRBV29-1
d_call: TRBD1
clone_size: .
j_call: TRBJ1-2
cdr3_aa: CSVGRGQEYGYTF
cdr3_nt: TGCAGCGTAGGAAGAGGACAGGAGTATGGCTACACCTTC

v_call: TRBV11-3
d_call: TRBD2
clone_size: .
j_call: TRBJ2-1
cdr3_aa: CASKATSGSLIEFF
cdr3_nt: TGTGCCTCTAAGGCGACTAGCGGTAGCCTTATAGAGTTCTTC

v_call: TRBV5-4
d_call: .
clone_size: once
j_call: TRBJ2-3
cdr3_aa: CASARDTSTDTQYF
cdr3_nt: TGTGCCAGCGCCCGGGACACTAGCACAGATACGCAGTATTTT

v_call: TRBV11-2
d_call: TRBD2
clone_size: .
j_call: TRBJ2-7
cdr3_aa: CASSFLGLAGAEQYF
cdr3_nt: TGTGCCAGCAGCTTTCTGGGACTAGCGGGAGCCGAGCAGTACTTC

v_call: TRBV6-5
d_call: TRBD1
clone_size: .
j_call: TRBJ1-6
cdr3_aa: CASSKTGVNSPLHF
cdr3_nt: TGTGCCAGCAGTAAGACAGGGGTAAATTCACCCCTCCACTTT

v_call: TRBV27
d_call: TRBD1
clone_size: .
j_call: TRBJ1-4
cdr3_aa: CASSLGDRGRGATNEKLFF
cdr3_nt: TGTGCCAGCAGTTTAGGGGACAGGGGGCGAGGGGCAACTAATGAAAAACTGTTTTTT

v_call: TRBV15
d_call: TRBD1
clone_size: .
j_call: TRBJ1-1
cdr3_aa: CATSPDRGGTEAFF
cdr3_nt: TGTGCCACCAGCCCGGACAGGGGTGGCACTGAAGCTTTCTTT

v_call: TRBV10-2
d_call: .
clone_size: .
j_call: TRBJ1-1
cdr3_aa: CASSESRITEAFF
cdr3_nt: TGCGCCAGCAGTGAGTCGAGGATAACTGAAGCTTTCTTT

v_call: TRBV12-5
d_call: .
clone_size: .
j_call: TRBJ1-1
cdr3_aa: CASGRSSVTTGNTEAFF
cdr3_nt: TGTGCTAGTGGTCGATCCTCCGTTACCACAGGGAACACTGAAGCTTTCTTT

v_call: TRBV5-4
d_call: TRBD1
clone_size: few
j_call: TRBJ1-5
cdr3_aa: CASSRGTANQPQHF
cdr3_nt: TGTGCCAGCAGCCGAGGGACAGCAAATCAGCCCCAGCATTTT

v_call: TRBV27
d_call: .
clone_size: .
j_call: TRBJ2-7
cdr3_aa: CASSPTVNRGRPYEQYF
cdr3_nt: TGTGCCAGCAGTCCCACAGTAAACCGGGGTCGCCCCTACGAGCAGTACTTC

v_call: TRBV7-6
d_call: .
clone_size: once
j_call: TRBJ1-1
cdr3_aa: CASSLEMAGDHTEAFF
cdr3_nt: TGTGCCAGCAGCTTAGAGATGGCAGGGGACCACACTGAAGCTTTCTTT

v_call: TRBV10-3
d_call: .
clone_size: .
j_call: TRBJ2-3
cdr3_aa: CAIRPPGLSTDTQYF
cdr3_nt: TGTGCCATCAGACCCCCGGGACTCAGCACAGATACGCAGTATTTT

v_call: TRBV6-1
d_call: TRBD1
clone_size: once
j_call: TRBJ2-5
cdr3_aa: CASIGTVGRETQYF
cdr3_nt: TGTGCCAGCATCGGGACAGTAGGGAGAGAGACCCAGTACTTC

v_call: TRBV7-9
d_call: TRBD2
clone_size: few
j_call: TRBJ2-7
cdr3_aa: CASSLVGTSGYEQYF
cdr3_nt: TGTGCCAGCAGCTTAGTGGGGACTAGCGGGTACGAGCAGTACTTC

v_call: TRBV7-6
d_call: TRBD2
clone_size: .
j_call: TRBJ2-3
cdr3_aa: CASSGGLAGLGQYF
cdr3_nt: TGTGCCAGCAGCGGGGGACTAGCTGGGTTGGGGCAGTATTTT

v_call: TRBV9
d_call: .
clone_size: .
j_call: TRBJ2-7
cdr3_aa: CASSPTDSSYEQYF
cdr3_nt: TGTGCCAGCAGTCCCACGGACAGCTCCTACGAGCAGTACTTC

v_call: TRBV7-9
d_call: .
clone_size: .
j_call: TRBJ1-2
cdr3_aa: CASSPHSTSTAF
cdr3_nt: TGTGCCAGCAGCCCACACTCGACAAGTACAGCCTTC

v_call: TRBV13
d_call: .
clone_size: .
j_call: TRBJ1-2
cdr3_aa: CASSLGVGGDYGYTF
cdr3_nt: TGTGCCAGCAGCTTAGGGGTAGGGGGGGACTATGGCTACACCTTC

v_call: TRBV6-1
d_call: TRBD1
clone_size: .
j_call: TRBJ2-7
cdr3_aa: CASSERRQGASYEQYF
cdr3_nt: TGTGCCAGCAGTGAACGGAGACAGGGGGCGAGCTACGAGCAGTACTTC

v_call: TRBV18
d_call: .
clone_size: .
j_call: TRBJ2-7
cdr3_aa: CASSPDSSYEQYF
cdr3_nt: TGTGCCAGCTCACCAGACAGCTCCTACGAGCAGTACTTC

v_call: TRBV9
d_call: .
clone_size: .
j_call: TRBJ2-2
cdr3_aa: CASSVGGSLNTGELFF
cdr3_nt: TGTGCCAGCAGCGTAGGAGGTAGCTTGAACACCGGGGAGCTGTTTTTT

v_call: TRBV5-1
d_call: .
clone_size: .
j_call: TRBJ2-1
cdr3_aa: CASSFPGLGMSEQFF
cdr3_nt: TGCGCCAGCAGCTTTCCGGGACTCGGCATGAGTGAGCAGTTCTTC

v_call: TRBV19
d_call: .
clone_size: .
j_call: TRBJ2-7
cdr3_aa: CASSPGPGQGYEQYF
cdr3_nt: TGTGCCAGTAGTCCTGGTCCGGGACAAGGTTACGAGCAGTACTTC

v_call: TRBV7-2
d_call: TRBD2
clone_size: once
j_call: TRBJ2-7
cdr3_aa: CASRTTSGSYEQYF
cdr3_nt: TGTGCCAGCCGGACGACTAGCGGGAGTTACGAGCAGTACTTC

v_call: TRBV15
d_call: TRBD1
clone_size: .
j_call: TRBJ2-2
cdr3_aa: CATSRDAPAGGNRELFF
cdr3_nt: TGTGCCACCAGCAGAGATGCCCCAGCAGGGGGCAACAGGGAGCTGTTTTTT

v_call: TRBV21-1
d_call: .
clone_size: once
j_call: TRBJ2-7
cdr3_aa: CASGTASFPYEQYF
cdr3_nt: TGTGCCAGCGGGACAGCCTCCTTTCCCTACGAGCAGTACTTC

v_call: TRBV18
d_call: TRBD1
clone_size: .
j_call: TRBJ1-2
cdr3_aa: CASSPTDRMDGYTF
cdr3_nt: TGTGCCAGCTCACCGACGGACAGGATGGATGGCTACACCTTC

v_call: TRBV7-2
d_call: .
clone_size: .
j_call: TRBJ2-5
cdr3_aa: CASSLGGGKGTQYF
cdr3_nt: TGTGCCAGCAGCTTAGGTGGAGGGAAGGGGACCCAGTACTTC

v_call: TRBV12-5
d_call: TRBD1
clone_size: .
j_call: TRBJ2-7
cdr3_aa: CASGLVVGQHSYEQYF
cdr3_nt: TGTGCTAGTGGTTTGGTGGTGGGACAGCACTCCTACGAGCAGTACTTC

v_call: TRBV5-6
d_call: TRBD1
clone_size: .
j_call: TRBJ2-2
cdr3_aa: CASRQWDRAFSGELFF
cdr3_nt: TGTGCCAGCAGGCAGTGGGACAGGGCTTTTTCCGGGGAGCTGTTTTTT

v_call: TRBV2
d_call: .
clone_size: .
j_call: TRBJ1-1
cdr3_aa: CASSTRNTEAFF
cdr3_nt: TGTGCCAGCAGTACTAGGAACACTGAAGCTTTCTTT

v_call: TRBV5-1
d_call: TRBD2
clone_size: once
j_call: TRBJ2-3
cdr3_aa: CASSLERGGVDTQYF
cdr3_nt: TGCGCCAGCAGCTTGGAGCGGGGGGGTGTAGATACGCAGTATTTT

v_call: TRBV7-9
d_call: TRBD1
clone_size: .
j_call: TRBJ2-6
cdr3_aa: CASSSETGSGANVLTF
cdr3_nt: TGTGCCAGCAGCTCTGAGACAGGGAGTGGGGCCAACGTCCTGACTTTC

v_call: TRBV27
d_call: TRBD1
clone_size: .
j_call: TRBJ2-7
cdr3_aa: CASSLASGTASYEQYF
cdr3_nt: TGTGCCAGCAGTTTAGCGTCCGGGACAGCCTCCTACGAGCAGTACTTC

v_call: TRBV9
d_call: .
clone_size: few
j_call: TRBJ1-1
cdr3_aa: CASSASQGYTEAFF
cdr3_nt: TGTGCCAGCAGCGCTTCACAGGGCTACACTGAAGCTTTCTTT

v_call: TRBV6-5
d_call: TRBD1
clone_size: .
j_call: TRBJ1-5
cdr3_aa: CASTPRGVNQPQHF
cdr3_nt: TGTGCCAGCACCCCCAGGGGGGTAAATCAGCCCCAGCATTTT

v_call: TRBV2
d_call: .
clone_size: once
j_call: TRBJ1-1
cdr3_aa: CASSEEFMNTEAFF
cdr3_nt: TGTGCCAGCAGTGAAGAATTTATGAACACTGAAGCTTTCTTT

v_call: TRBV4-2
d_call: .
clone_size: .
j_call: TRBJ2-7
cdr3_aa: CASSPRAVAGEQYF
cdr3_nt: TGTGCCAGCAGCCCGCGGGCAGTCGCGGGCGAGCAGTACTTC

v_call: TRBV29-1
d_call: TRBD1
clone_size: .
j_call: TRBJ1-2
cdr3_aa: CSVVTGDDGYTF
cdr3_nt: TGCAGCGTCGTTACAGGGGATGATGGCTACACCTTC

v_call: TRBV27
d_call: TRBD1
clone_size: once
j_call: TRBJ1-2
cdr3_aa: CASSLRETRDSLYGYTF
cdr3_nt: TGTGCCAGCAGTTTAAGGGAGACCCGGGACAGTCTCTATGGCTACACCTTC

v_call: TRBV27
d_call: .
clone_size: .
j_call: TRBJ2-1
cdr3_aa: CASTRRGTTGRLGLYNEQFF
cdr3_nt: TGTGCCAGCACCCGAAGGGGGACGACAGGACGCCTTGGGCTTTACAATGAGCAGTTCTTC

v_call: TRBV6-6
d_call: TRBD1
clone_size: .
j_call: TRBJ1-4
cdr3_aa: CASGKGGFEKLFF
cdr3_nt: TGTGCCAGCGGTAAAGGGGGCTTTGAAAAACTGTTTTTT

v_call: TRBV5-1
d_call: .
clone_size: .
j_call: TRBJ1-1
cdr3_aa: CASSLVPPDRTNTEAFF
cdr3_nt: TGCGCCAGCAGCTTGGTTCCCCCCGACAGGACGAACACTGAAGCTTTCTTT

v_call: TRBV9
d_call: TRBD2
clone_size: .
j_call: TRBJ2-5
cdr3_aa: CASSPRLAGGEETQYF
cdr3_nt: TGTGCCAGCAGCCCCCGACTAGCGGGGGGGGAAGAGACCCAGTACTTC

v_call: TRBV4-3
d_call: TRBD1
clone_size: .
j_call: TRBJ1-4
cdr3_aa: CASSQGGTGHGEKLFF
cdr3_nt: TGCGCCAGCAGCCAAGGAGGGACAGGGCATGGAGAAAAACTGTTTTTT

v_call: TRBV13
d_call: .
clone_size: .
j_call: TRBJ2-3
cdr3_aa: CASSLEGVGYTDTQYF
cdr3_nt: TGTGCCAGCAGCTTAGAGGGAGTAGGATACACAGATACGCAGTATTTT

v_call: TRBV19
d_call: TRBD1
clone_size: .
j_call: TRBJ2-7
cdr3_aa: CASSEKPPGQGLDEQYF
cdr3_nt: TGTGCCAGTAGTGAGAAGCCCCCGGGACAGGGTCTCGACGAGCAGTACTTC

v_call: TRBV5-6
d_call: .
clone_size: .
j_call: TRBJ2-7
cdr3_aa: CASSLEPREQYF
cdr3_nt: TGTGCCAGCAGCTTAGAACCGCGCGAGCAGTACTTC

v_call: TRBV6-6
d_call: .
clone_size: .
j_call: TRBJ1-5
cdr3_aa: CASTNTGSQHF
cdr3_nt: TGTGCCAGCACCAATACAGGGTCCCAGCATTTT

v_call: TRBV5-4
d_call: TRBD1
clone_size: .
j_call: TRBJ2-7
cdr3_aa: CASSFPGQGAGEQYF
cdr3_nt: TGTGCCAGCAGCTTTCCGGGACAGGGGGCGGGGGAGCAGTACTTC

v_call: TRBV5-1
d_call: TRBD2
clone_size: .
j_call: TRBJ2-3
cdr3_aa: CASSLDRREGRIGTDTQYF
cdr3_nt: TGCGCCAGCAGCTTGGATCGACGGGAGGGCCGGATTGGCACAGATACGCAGTATTTT